This passage covers 17 T cell receptor beta chains from one sample sequenced in a study of cytomegalovirus exposure and HLA in healthy donors. Primers: 60 Vbeta forward and 13 Jbeta reverse. This table comes from immunoSEQ multiplex PCR, and its TCRdb copy is limited to in-frame clones, with some not included. The repertoire holds 100,000 to 150,000 clones, about 81% seen once, with about 1.1% in the top ten. Specimen: PBMCs. The receptors were gathered from a woman between 25 and 40 years old in good health and CMV-seronegative.

The chain carries TRBV11-2 and TRBJ2-1; 13 nucleotides agree with TRBD2. Germline CDR1 and CDR2: SGHAT and FQNNGV. V shed 5 bases and J 3 bases; nucleotides not matched to a gene: 13. CDR3 length: 19 residues. CDR3 nucleotide sequence: TGTGCCAGCAGCCCCCGTGGTACTAGCGGGAGGGAGGGCTACAATGAGCAGTTCTTC. Its protein product is CASSPRGTSGREGYNEQFF.

In this sample, this clone turned up a few times. V usage is TRBV7-6 and J usage is TRBJ1-1; 7 positions match TRBD1. Losses at the gene ends were 1 base for V and 7 bases for J; bases not matched to a gene: 9. This CDR3 comprises 15 residues. Germline-derived CDR1 and CDR2 are SGHVS and FNYEAQ. The CDR3 nucleotides are TGTGCCAGCAGCTTAGATCTTGGCAGGGGGAGTGAAGCTTTCTTT. This translates into CASSLDLGRGSEAFF.

This chain links TRBV29-1 with TRBJ1-4; D is undetermined. The CDR3 is 14 amino acids. CDR1 and CDR2 (germline): SQVTM, ANQGSEA. V lost 4 bases, J lost 0 bases, and 9 bases lay in between. CDR3 protein: CSVGAAPTNEKLFF. The DNA of the CDR3 is TGCAGCGTTGGGGCTGCCCCAACTAATGAAAAACTGTTTTTT.

This sequence joins TRBV5-4 and TRBJ2-7; the match to TRBD1 covers 7 bases. Losses at the gene ends were 4 bases for V and 0 bases for J; bases not matched to a gene: 4. In germline, CDR1 is SGHNT, CDR2 YYREEE (reference sequence). CDR3 length: 14 amino acids. The CDR3 nucleotides read TGTGCCAGCAGCCTGGACAGGAGCTCCTACGAGCAGTACTTC. It translates to CASSLDRSSYEQYF.

The V call is TRBV15, the J call TRBJ2-7, with TRBD1 matching 9 bases. V trimming: 3 bases; J trimming: 1 base; junction bases outside the gene matches: 1. Looked up from germline, CDR1 is LNHNV and CDR2 is YYDKDF (reference sequence). CDR3 length: 14 amino acids. The CDR3 region has the DNA TGTGCCACCAGCAGGGGGACAGGGTCCTACGAGCAGTACTTC. Amino acid sequence: CATSRGTGSYEQYF.

V is TRBV5-8 and J is TRBJ1-1; D gene uncertain. Looked up from germline, CDR1 is SGHTS and CDR2 is YDEGEE. The CDR3 contains 14 residues. V lost 2 bases to trimming and J lost 5 bases, with 13 bases between them. The CDR3 sequence is CASSFQALRTEAFF. The CDR3 bases are TGTGCCAGCAGCTTCCAGGCCTTACGAACTGAAGCTTTCTTT.

The V gene is TRBV19, the J gene TRBJ2-7; 7 nucleotides agree with TRBD2. The length of the CDR3 is 15 residues. Germline CDR1 reads LNHDA; CDR2 reads SQIVND (reference sequence). Unmatched junction bases numbered 16, after V lost 5 bases and J lost 9 bases. The CDR3, as DNA: TGTGCCAGTAGTCCCATTGGGACTATCTTTACGGGGCAGTACTTC. Amino acids: CASSPIGTIFTGQYF.

V gene TRBV5-6 combines with J gene TRBJ1-1; D is unclear. V was trimmed by 3 bases and J by 5 bases, leaving 14 bases between them. Germline assignment: CDR1 SGHDT and CDR2 YYEEEE. CDR3 length equals 14 residues. The CDR3 DNA reads TGTGCCAGCAGCTACGGGGTTGGAGGGACTGAAGCTTTCTTT. This sequence encodes CASSYGVGGTEAFF.

The chain employs TRBV19 and TRBJ2-7, with TRBD2 identical over 12 bases. This CDR3 comprises 15 residues. Germline values: CDR1 LNHDA, CDR2 SQIVND (reference sequence). With 5 bases clipped from V and 7 bases from J, the junction kept 9 bases outside the gene matches. CDR3 sequence reads: CASSVQTSGSGEQYF. CDR3 coding DNA: TGTGCCAGTAGTGTCCAGACTAGCGGGAGCGGTGAGCAGTACTTC.

This rearrangement joins TRBV10-3 to TRBJ1-5; D gene unclear. V lost 0 bases and J lost 7, with 13 bases in between. The CDR3 has 15 residues. CDR1 is ENHRY, CDR2 SYGVKD, per germline. The CDR3 loop reads CAISESNLEAQPQHF. The CDR3 region has the DNA TGTGCCATCAGTGAGTCGAATCTTGAGGCGCAGCCCCAGCATTTT.

The V gene is TRBV6-1, the J gene TRBJ1-2; D may be TRBD1 (5 bases). The germline CDR1 and CDR2 sequences are MNHNS and SASEGT. The CDR3 spans 11 residues. V was cut by 2 bases and J by 7 bases, with 5 bases left in between. CDR3 nucleotides: TGTGCCAGCAGTGAAAGGGGTGGCTACACCTTC. Its protein product is CASSERGGYTF.

In this sample, this clone turned up a few times. The chain joins TRBV6-5 to TRBJ2-7; D might be TRBD2 (7 bases). Deletions cut 2 bases from V and 5 bases from J, with 16 bases between. In germline, CDR1 is MNHEY, CDR2 SVGAGI. This CDR3 is built from 15 residues. Here the CDR3 reads CASSYDPRGAHEQYF. The CDR3 bases are TGTGCCAGCAGTTACGACCCCCGGGGGGCCCACGAGCAGTACTTC.

This chain uses TRBV11-2 with TRBJ1-1; 7 nucleotides line up with TRBD1. The CDR3 is 15 amino acids. V lost 5 bases, J lost 1 base, and 7 bases stayed unmatched. Germline V CDR1 and CDR2: SGHAT, FQNNGV. The CDR3 loop reads CASSRPGTENTEAFF. The CDR3 bases are TGTGCCAGCAGCCGACCCGGGACAGAGAACACTGAAGCTTTCTTT.

The genes are TRBV9 and TRBJ2-1; 14 bases map to TRBD2. CDR1 is SGDLS, CDR2 YYNGEE, per germline. J lost 6 bases, V lost 4 bases, and 3 bases had no gene match. This CDR3 is 15 amino acids long. CDR3 sequence (DNA): TGTGCCAGCAGCCACGGGACTAGCGGGAGCAATGAGCAGTTCTTC. This encodes CASSHGTSGSNEQFF.

The chain uses TRBV21-1 and TRBJ2-7; TRBD2, the table's D call, lacks a check against the DNA. TRBV21-1 counts as a pseudogene. This CDR3 contains 16 residues. CDR3 loop: CASSKGYEGGTYEQYF. The CDR3 region has the DNA TGTGCCAGCAGCAAAGGGTACGAGGGGGGGACCTACGAGCAGTACTTC.

The CDR3 sequence is CSVEETETYEQYF. The CDR3 coding sequence is TGCAGCGTTGAGGAGACTGAGACCTACGAGCAGTACTTC. The chain employs TRBV29-1 and TRBJ2-7, with unresolved D. Germline CDR1 SQVTM, CDR2 ANQGSEA. This CDR3 spans 13 amino acids. The germline V and J ends were trimmed by 3 bases and 2 bases, with 11 bases remaining between them.

This sequence joins TRBV6-5 and TRBJ1-2; TRBD1 agrees at 9 bases. The CDR3 sequence is 13 residues long. Germline values: CDR1 MNHEY, CDR2 SVGAGI. V was clipped by 5 bases and J by 6 bases; unmatched bases: 4. DNA of the CDR3: TGTGCCAGCAGTGTGGGACAGGGAAATGGCTACACCTTC. Its translation is CASSVGQGNGYTF.